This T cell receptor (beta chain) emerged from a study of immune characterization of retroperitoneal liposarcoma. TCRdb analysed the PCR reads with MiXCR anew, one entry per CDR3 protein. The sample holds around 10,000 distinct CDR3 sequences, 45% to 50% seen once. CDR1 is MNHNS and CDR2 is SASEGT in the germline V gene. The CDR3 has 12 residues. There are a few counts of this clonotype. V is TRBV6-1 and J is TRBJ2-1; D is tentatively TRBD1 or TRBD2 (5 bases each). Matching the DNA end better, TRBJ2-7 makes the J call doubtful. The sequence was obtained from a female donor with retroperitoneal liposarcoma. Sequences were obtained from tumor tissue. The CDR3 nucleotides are TGTGCCAGCAGCAGGGACCCAGGCGAGCAGTACTTC. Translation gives CASSRDPGEQYF.